The 12 T cell receptor beta chains given below trace back to one sample, sequenced in a study of response to subunit inactivated influenza vaccine (dated by TCRdb to 2017 to 2018). The method behind the library was RT-PCR. The listed sequencing device is Illumina HiSeq 2500. The raw public reads went through TCRdb reprocessing: fastp at Q25, MiXCR clone calling, in-frame beta chains kept. Under each unique CDR3 protein, matching rows form one entry showing the most common genes and DNA. The sample data list hundreds of thousands of distinct CDR3 sequences, and approximately 14% of these were observed just once. The ten largest make up 6% to 9.5% of the sample. This specimen consisted of PBMCs from blood, obtained less than 15 days before vaccination. The receptors come from a man over 45 who received an inactivated influenza vaccine. Donor details come from another sample of the same person, matched by shared clones.

This clonotype has at least ten counts. V gene TRBV5-4 combines with J gene TRBJ1-1; no definite D call. The CDR3 runs 13 residues. The V and J ends lost 2 bases and 10 bases respectively, with 15 bases between them. Germline-derived CDR1 and CDR2 are SGHNT and YYREEE (reference sequence). CDR3 nucleotides: TGTGCCAGCAGCTTAAATTCAATAATGGGAGCTTTCTTT. Translation: CASSLNSIMGAFF.

This clonotype was counted ten times or more. CDR3 DNA sequence: TGTGCCAGCAGCGTAGTTATCGAGGGGGCGAGCACTGAAGCTTTCTTT. This encodes CASSVVIEGASTEAFF. This chain connects TRBV9 to TRBJ1-1; 7 bases line up with TRBD1. This CDR3 has 16 amino acids. Germline V CDR1 and CDR2: SGDLS, YYNGEE. The trim removed 0 bases at V and 4 bases at J, leaving 9 bases unmatched.

The table lists this clonotype with a few counts. This chain links TRBV7-8 with TRBJ1-5, with D possibly being TRBD1 (5 bases). Germline loops: CDR1 SGHVS, CDR2 FQNEAQ. The CDR3 extends over 13 amino acids. V lost 5 bases, J lost 6 bases, and 11 bases lay in between. CDR3 sequence reads: CASSRQGAQPQHF. The CDR3 DNA reads as TGTGCCAGCAGCAGGCAGGGTGCTCAGCCCCAGCATTTT.

V usage is TRBV18 and J usage is TRBJ2-1; 8 nucleotides agree with TRBD2. J was trimmed by 2 bases and V by 8 bases; bases with no gene match: 14. This CDR3 contains 17 residues. Germline V CDR1 and CDR2: KGHSH, LQKENI. The CDR3 here is CASKSRGSGNTYNEQFF. The CDR3 coding sequence is TGTGCCAGCAAGTCGAGGGGTAGCGGGAATACCTACAATGAGCAGTTCTTC.

There are a few counts of this clonotype. V and J are TRBV6-1 and TRBJ2-1; D gene unclear. This CDR3 has 14 amino acids. Germline-derived CDR1 and CDR2 are MNHNS and SASEGT. V was pared by 3 bases and J by 8 bases, with 14 bases between. In DNA, the CDR3 is TGTGCCAGCAGTGACCCCTCCGATTTGGATGAGCAGTTCTTC. Amino acids: CASSDPSDLDEQFF.

This clonotype has only a few counts. The V and J genes are TRBV5-1 and TRBJ2-4, with a possible D match to TRBD2 (7 bases). The length of the CDR3 is 16 residues. V gave up 0 bases and J gave up 3 bases, with 13 bases separating them. In germline, CDR1 is SGHRS, CDR2 YFSETQ. CDR3 sequence (DNA): TGCGCCAGCAGCTTGGTAGGGGAGGGGGACAAAAACATTCAGTACTTC. It is translated as CASSLVGEGDKNIQYF.

The table lists this clonotype with many counts. The V call is TRBV28, the J call TRBJ2-1; D may be TRBD1 (5 bases). V lost 7 bases and J lost 1, with 11 bases in between. CDR3 size: 14 residues. Looked up from germline, CDR1 is MDHEN and CDR2 is SYDVKM. CDR3 sequence: CASKVPGSYNEQFF. The CDR3, as DNA: TGTGCCAGCAAGGTACCAGGGTCCTACAATGAGCAGTTCTTC. The full variable domain, in which reference TRBV28 and TRBJ2-1 provide the parts outside the CDR3, is DVKVTQSSRYLVKRTGEKVFLECVQDMDHENMFWYRQDPGLGLRLIYFSYDVKMKEKGDIPEGYSVSREKKERFSLILESASTNQTSMYLCASKVPGSYNEQFFGPGTRLTVL.

V and J are TRBV7-2 and TRBJ2-5; the D gene is possibly TRBD2 (6 bases). V was clipped by 2 bases and J by 5 bases, with 15 bases between them. The CDR3 sequence is 15 residues long. CDR1 and CDR2 (germline): SGHTA, FQGNSA. Here the CDR3 DNA reads TGTGCCAGCAGCTTATATGTGGGAGGTGGGGAGACCCAGTACTTC. This encodes CASSLYVGGGETQYF.

This clonotype was found a few times. The CDR3 DNA is TGTGCCAGCAGCCGAACACAGGGCCAGACCCAGTACTTC. It codes for CASSRTQGQTQYF. The genes are TRBV7-9 and TRBJ2-5, with D possibly matching TRBD1 (6 bases). Germline V gene lookup returns CDR1 SEHNR and CDR2 FQNEAQ (reference sequence). Trimming took 5 bases from V and 6 from J, leaving 13 bases between them. The CDR3 totals 13 residues.

The genes are TRBV12-3 or TRBV12-4 and TRBJ2-7; D gene ambiguous. The CDR3 has 14 residues. Between the trimmed V and J ends, which lost 1 base and 6 bases, there was a span of 13 bases. Here the CDR3 reads CASSLGGWSVEQYF. In DNA form, the CDR3 reads TGTGCCAGCAGTTTAGGCGGCTGGTCGGTCGAGCAGTACTTC.

In this sample, this clonotype turned up many times. V is TRBV20-1 and J is TRBJ2-7, with 7 bases aligning to TRBD1. The V segment lost 6 bases and the J segment 2 bases; nucleotides outside the gene matches: 7. Germline V gives CDR1 DFQATT, CDR2 SNEGSKA (reference sequence). The CDR3 loop spans 13 amino acids. The DNA of the CDR3 is TGCAGTGCAACCGGACAGGAGACCTACGAGCAGTACTTC. It specifies CSATGQETYEQYF.

The table lists this clonotype with a few counts. CDR3 sequence reads: CSVEDRSSGGKTQYF. CDR3 DNA: TGCAGCGTTGAAGATCGTTCTAGCGGGGGGAAGACCCAGTACTTC. The chain is built from TRBV29-1 and TRBJ2-5, with 11 bases that match TRBD2. V lost 0 bases, J lost 6 bases, and 6 bases stayed unmatched. The CDR3 is made up of 15 amino acids. CDR1 is SQVTM and CDR2 is ANQGSEA in the germline V gene.